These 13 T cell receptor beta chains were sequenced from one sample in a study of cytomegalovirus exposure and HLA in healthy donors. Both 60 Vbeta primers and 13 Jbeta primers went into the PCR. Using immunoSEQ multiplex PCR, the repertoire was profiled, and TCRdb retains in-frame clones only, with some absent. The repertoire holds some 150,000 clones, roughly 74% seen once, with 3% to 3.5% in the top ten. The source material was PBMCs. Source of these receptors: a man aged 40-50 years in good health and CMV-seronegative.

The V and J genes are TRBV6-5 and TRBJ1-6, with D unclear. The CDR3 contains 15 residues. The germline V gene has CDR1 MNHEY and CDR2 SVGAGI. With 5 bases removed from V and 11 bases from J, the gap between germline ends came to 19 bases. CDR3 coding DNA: TGTGCCAGCAGTCAATGGAGAGACGGGGTCGCACCCCTCCACTTT. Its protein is CASSQWRDGVAPLHF.

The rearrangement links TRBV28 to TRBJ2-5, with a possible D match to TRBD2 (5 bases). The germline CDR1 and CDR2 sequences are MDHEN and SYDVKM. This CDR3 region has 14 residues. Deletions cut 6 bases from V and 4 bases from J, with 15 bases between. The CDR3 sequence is CASREVVSGETQYF. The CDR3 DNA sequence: TGTGCCAGCAGAGAGGTGGTAAGCGGAGAGACCCAGTACTTC.

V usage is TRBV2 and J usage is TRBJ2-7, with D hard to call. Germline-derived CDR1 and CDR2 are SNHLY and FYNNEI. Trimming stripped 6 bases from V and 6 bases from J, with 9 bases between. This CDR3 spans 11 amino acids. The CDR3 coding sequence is TGTGCCAGCAGAGAGGAAGCCGAGCAGTACTTC. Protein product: CASREEAEQYF.

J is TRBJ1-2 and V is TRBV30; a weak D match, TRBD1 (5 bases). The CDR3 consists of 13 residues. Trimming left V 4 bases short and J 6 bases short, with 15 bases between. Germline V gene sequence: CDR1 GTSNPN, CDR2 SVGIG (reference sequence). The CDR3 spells CAWIQFQGDGYTF. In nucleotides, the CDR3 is TGTGCCTGGATCCAGTTCCAGGGCGATGGCTACACCTTC.

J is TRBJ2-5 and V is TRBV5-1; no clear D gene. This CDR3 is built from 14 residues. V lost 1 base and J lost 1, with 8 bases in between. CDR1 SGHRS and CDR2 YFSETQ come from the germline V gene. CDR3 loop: CASSLSQSQETQYF. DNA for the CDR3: TGCGCCAGCAGCTTGTCCCAGTCCCAAGAGACCCAGTACTTC.

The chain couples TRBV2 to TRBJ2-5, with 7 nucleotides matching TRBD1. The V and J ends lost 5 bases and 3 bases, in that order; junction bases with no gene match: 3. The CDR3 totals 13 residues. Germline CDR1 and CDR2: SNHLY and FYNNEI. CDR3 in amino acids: CASSYGTEETQYF. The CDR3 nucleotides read TGTGCCAGCAGTTACGGGACAGAAGAGACCCAGTACTTC.

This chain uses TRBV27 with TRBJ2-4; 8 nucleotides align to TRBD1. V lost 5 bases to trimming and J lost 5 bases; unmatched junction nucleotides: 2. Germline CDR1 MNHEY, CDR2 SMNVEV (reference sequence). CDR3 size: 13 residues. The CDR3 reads CASSLQGENIQYF. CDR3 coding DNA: TGTGCCAGCAGTCTACAGGGGGAAAACATTCAGTACTTC.

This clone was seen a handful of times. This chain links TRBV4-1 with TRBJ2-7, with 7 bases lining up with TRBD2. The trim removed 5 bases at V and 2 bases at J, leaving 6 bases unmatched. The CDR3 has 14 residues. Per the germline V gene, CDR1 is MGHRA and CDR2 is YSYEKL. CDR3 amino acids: CASSWRGIPYEQYF. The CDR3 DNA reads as TGCGCCAGCAGCTGGCGGGGGATCCCCTACGAGCAGTACTTC.

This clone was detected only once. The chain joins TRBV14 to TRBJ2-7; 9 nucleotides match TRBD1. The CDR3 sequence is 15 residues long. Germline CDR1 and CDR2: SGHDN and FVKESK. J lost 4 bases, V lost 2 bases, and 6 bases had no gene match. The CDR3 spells CASSQRTGDAYEQYF. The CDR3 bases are TGTGCCAGCAGCCAAAGGACAGGGGATGCTTACGAGCAGTACTTC.

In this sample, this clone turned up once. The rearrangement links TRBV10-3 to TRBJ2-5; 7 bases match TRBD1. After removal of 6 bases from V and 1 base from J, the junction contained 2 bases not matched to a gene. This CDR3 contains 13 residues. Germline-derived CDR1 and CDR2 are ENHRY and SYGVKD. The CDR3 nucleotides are TGTGCCATCAGCGACAGGGCCCAAGAGACCCAGTACTTC. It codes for CAISDRAQETQYF.

CDR3 bases: TGTGCCAGCAGCCTACTCGGCTACGAGCAGTACTTC. This sequence encodes CASSLLGYEQYF. The chain uses TRBV13 and TRBJ2-7; D not resolved. CDR1 and CDR2 from the germline V gene are PRHDT and FYEKMQ (reference sequence). The CDR3 loop spans 12 amino acids. Between the trimmed V and J ends, which lost 5 bases and 3 bases, there was a span of 8 bases.

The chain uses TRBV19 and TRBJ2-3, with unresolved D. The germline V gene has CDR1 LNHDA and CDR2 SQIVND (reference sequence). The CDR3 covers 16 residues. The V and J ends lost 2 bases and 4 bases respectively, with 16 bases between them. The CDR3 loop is CASSIIEPSPSDTQYF. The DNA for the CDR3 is TGTGCCAGTAGTATAATCGAGCCAAGCCCTTCAGATACGCAGTATTTT.

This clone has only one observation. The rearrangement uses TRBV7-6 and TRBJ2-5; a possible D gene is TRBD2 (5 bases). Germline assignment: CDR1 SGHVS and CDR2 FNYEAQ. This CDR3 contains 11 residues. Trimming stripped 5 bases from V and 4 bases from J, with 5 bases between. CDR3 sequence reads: CASSRGETQYF. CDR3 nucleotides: TGTGCCAGCAGCCGGGGAGAGACCCAGTACTTC. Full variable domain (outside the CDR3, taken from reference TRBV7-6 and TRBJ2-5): GAGVSQSPRYKVTKRGQDVALRCDPISGHVSLYWYRQALGQGPEFLTYFNYEAQQDKSGLPNDRFSAERPEGSISTLTIQRTEQRDSAMYRCASSRGETQYFGPGTRLLVL.